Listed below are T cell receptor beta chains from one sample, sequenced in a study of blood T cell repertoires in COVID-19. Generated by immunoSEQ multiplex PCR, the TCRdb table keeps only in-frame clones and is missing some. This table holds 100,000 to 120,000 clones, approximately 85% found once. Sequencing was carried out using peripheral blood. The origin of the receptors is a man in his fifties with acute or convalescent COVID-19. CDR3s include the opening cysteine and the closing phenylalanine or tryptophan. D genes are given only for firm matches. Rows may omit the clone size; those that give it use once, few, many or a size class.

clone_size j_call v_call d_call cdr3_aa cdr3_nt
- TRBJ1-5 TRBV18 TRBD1 CASSPGSQGGNQPQHF TGTGCCAGCTCACCAGGCTCCCAGGGGGGCAATCAGCCCCAGCATTTT
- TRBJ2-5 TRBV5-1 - CASSTGQRETQYF TGCGCCAGCAGCACCGGACAGAGAGAGACCCAGTACTTC
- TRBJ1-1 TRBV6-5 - CASTRQNTEAFF TGTGCCAGTACTCGACAGAACACTGAAGCTTTCTTT
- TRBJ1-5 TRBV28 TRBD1 CASSIRQGFRPQHF TGTGCCAGCAGTATCCGACAGGGGTTTCGGCCCCAGCATTTT
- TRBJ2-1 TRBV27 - CASSLIASESWYNEQFF TGTGCCAGCAGTTTAATTGCGTCGGAGAGTTGGTACAATGAGCAGTTCTTC
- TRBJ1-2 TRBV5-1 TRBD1 CASSPTTGDYLDGYTF TGCGCCAGCAGCCCAACGACAGGGGATTACCTCGATGGCTACACCTTC
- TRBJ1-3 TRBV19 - CASQGRTLSGNTIYF TGTGCCAGTCAGGGAAGGACCCTGTCTGGAAACACCATATATTTT
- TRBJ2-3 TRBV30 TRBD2 CAWSGVAGGLLDTQYF TGTGCCTGGAGTGGGGTAGCGGGGGGTCTCCTTGATACGCAGTATTTT
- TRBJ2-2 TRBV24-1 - CATSDLPGFDTGELFF TGTGCCACCAGTGATCTCCCAGGGTTTGACACCGGGGAGCTGTTTTTT
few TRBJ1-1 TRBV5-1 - CASSLDKNTEAFF TGCGCCAGCAGCTTGGACAAGAACACTGAAGCTTTCTTT
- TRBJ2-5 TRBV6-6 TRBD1 CASSYSNPQGEETQYF TGTGCCAGCAGTTACTCGAACCCCCAGGGGGAAGAGACCCAGTACTTC
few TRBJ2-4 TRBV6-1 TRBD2 CASSGLAGGNIHVKNIQYF TGTGCCAGCAGTGGACTAGCGGGAGGAAATATACATGTCAAAAACATTCAGTACTTC
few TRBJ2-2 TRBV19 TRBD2 CASSILAGAGELFF TGTGCCAGTAGTATCTTAGCGGGAGCTGGGGAGCTGTTTTTT
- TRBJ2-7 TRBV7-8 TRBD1 CASSLGQGAYEQYF TGTGCCAGCAGCTTGGGACAGGGGGCCTACGAGCAGTACTTC
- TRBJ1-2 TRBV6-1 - CASSERQHGYTF TGTGCCAGCAGTGAGAGACAGCATGGCTACACCTTC
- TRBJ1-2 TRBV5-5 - CASREAGTPGMNYGYTF TGTGCCAGCAGAGAGGCGGGGACCCCAGGTATGAACTATGGCTACACCTTC
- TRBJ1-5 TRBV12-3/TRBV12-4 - CASSLSGEQPQHF TGTGCCAGCAGTTTATCGGGGGAACAGCCCCAGCATTTT
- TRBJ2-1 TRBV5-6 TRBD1 CASSPGTGAYNEQFF TGTGCCAGCAGTCCCGGGACAGGGGCCTACAATGAGCAGTTCTTC
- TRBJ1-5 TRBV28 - CASSSRGGSVQPQHF TGTGCCAGCAGTTCCCGAGGGGGATCGGTTCAGCCCCAGCATTTT
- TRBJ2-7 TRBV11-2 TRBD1 CASSYGQGNYEQYF TGTGCCAGCAGCTACGGACAGGGGAACTACGAGCAGTACTTC
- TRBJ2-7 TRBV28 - CASSLPDYYEQYF TGTGCCAGCAGTTTACCAGACTACTACGAGCAGTACTTC
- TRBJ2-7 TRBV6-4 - CASSPTGLSYEQYF TGTGCCAGCAGTCCAACAGGGCTCTCCTACGAGCAGTACTTC
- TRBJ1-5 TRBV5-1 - CASSPGELGQPQHF TGCGCCAGCAGCCCGGGGGAACTGGGTCAGCCCCAGCATTTT
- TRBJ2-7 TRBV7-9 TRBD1 CASSVESGGPSYEQYF TGTGCCAGCAGCGTAGAATCAGGGGGCCCTTCCTACGAGCAGTACTTC
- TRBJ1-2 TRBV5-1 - CASSLVAGSFYGYTF TGCGCCAGCAGCTTGGTAGCCGGCTCCTTCTATGGCTACACCTTC
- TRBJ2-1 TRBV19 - CASSIQGVEQFF TGTGCCAGTAGTATTCAGGGTGTTGAGCAGTTCTTC
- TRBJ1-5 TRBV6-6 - CASSQSDAGQPQHF TGTGCCAGCAGTCAATCCGATGCGGGTCAGCCCCAGCATTTT
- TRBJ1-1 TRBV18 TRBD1 CASSPMDRLNTEAFF TGTGCCAGCTCACCCATGGACAGGTTAAACACTGAAGCTTTCTTT
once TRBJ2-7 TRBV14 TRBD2 CASSQGLAGGIGYEQYF TGTGCCAGCAGCCAGGGCCTAGCGGGGGGGATTGGTTACGAGCAGTACTTC
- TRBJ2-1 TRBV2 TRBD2 CASSEARWGGRDYNEQFF TGTGCCAGCAGTGAAGCGCGATGGGGCGGGAGGGACTACAATGAGCAGTTCTTC
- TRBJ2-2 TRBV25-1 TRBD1 CASSEQGDGTGELFF TGTGCCAGCAGTGAACAGGGGGATGGCACCGGGGAGCTGTTTTTT
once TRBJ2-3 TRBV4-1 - CASSQEEGYTSTDTQYF TGCGCCAGCAGCCAAGAAGAGGGCTACACTAGCACAGATACGCAGTATTTT
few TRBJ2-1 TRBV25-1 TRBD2 CASSLAGGPSFNEQFF TGTGCCAGCAGTCTAGCGGGGGGGCCGAGTTTCAATGAGCAGTTCTTC
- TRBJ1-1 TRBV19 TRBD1 CASRGGQGASTEAFF TGTGCCAGTAGAGGGGGACAGGGGGCTTCCACTGAAGCTTTCTTT
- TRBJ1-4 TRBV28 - CASSRWRTTNEKLFF TGTGCCAGCAGTCGGTGGAGGACAACTAATGAAAAACTGTTTTTT
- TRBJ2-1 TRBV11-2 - CASSLYRGAQNEQFF TGTGCCAGCAGCTTATATCGGGGGGCGCAGAATGAGCAGTTCTTC
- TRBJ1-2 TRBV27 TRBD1 CASSIDRGYYGYTF TGTGCCAGCAGTATCGACAGGGGGTACTATGGCTACACCTTC
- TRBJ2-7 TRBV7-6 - CASSLAFGGLYEQYF TGTGCCAGCAGCTTAGCATTCGGCGGCCTATACGAGCAGTACTTC
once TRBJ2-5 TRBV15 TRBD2 CATSGTSGNGETQYF TGTGCCACCAGCGGCACTAGCGGGAACGGGGAGACCCAGTACTTC
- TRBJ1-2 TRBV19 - CASSIGRWSGYTF TGTGCCAGTAGTATAGGGCGGTGGAGTGGCTACACCTTC
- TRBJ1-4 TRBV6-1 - CASSTGSPALWLFF TGTGCCAGCAGTACCGGGTCCCCGGCCCTGTGGCTGTTTTTT
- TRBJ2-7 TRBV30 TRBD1 CAWDGTGGYEQYF TGTGCCTGGGACGGGACAGGGGGCTACGAGCAGTACTTC